These 26 T cell receptor beta chains share one sample of origin, sequenced in a study of response to subunit inactivated influenza vaccine. Each CDR3 protein gets one entry after TCRdb re-called the RT-PCR reads with MiXCR. The table includes 600,000 to 850,000 distinct CDR3 sequences, around 15% detected once. The material sequenced was PBMCs from blood, taken 14 to 15 days before vaccination. Receptor source: a man in his forties or fifties who received an inactivated influenza vaccine.

The chain has TRBV3-1 and TRBJ1-2; 7 positions agree with TRBD1. V shed 1 base and J 5 bases; nucleotides not matched to a gene: 7. Looked up from germline, CDR1 is LGHDT and CDR2 is YNNKEL (reference sequence). CDR3 length: 15 amino acids. Written as DNA, the CDR3 is TGTGCCAGCAGCCAAGGGGACAGTCCTCCATATGGCTACACCTTC. It specifies CASSQGDSPPYGYTF.

This clonotype was counted a few times. The V gene is TRBV20-1, the J gene TRBJ2-7; no clear D gene. CDR3 length: 13 amino acids. V lost 3 bases to trimming and J lost 0 bases, with 9 bases between them. Germline CDR1 DFQATT, CDR2 SNEGSKA (reference sequence). The CDR3 loop is CSARTVSSYEQYF. CDR3 DNA sequence: TGCAGTGCTAGGACCGTCAGCTCCTACGAGCAGTACTTC.

The chain carries TRBV18 and TRBJ2-1, with D maybe TRBD1 (5 bases). Trimming shortened V by 6 bases and J by 7 bases, and 13 bases separated the two germline ends. The CDR3 has 13 amino acids. Germline V CDR1 and CDR2: KGHSH, LQKENI. In nucleotides, the CDR3 is TGTGCCAGCTCCCAGCAGGGCGTAAATGAGCAGTTCTTC. Translating it yields CASSQQGVNEQFF.

V gene TRBV30 combines with J gene TRBJ1-1, with no clear D. V gave up 2 bases and J gave up 5 bases, with 12 bases separating them. This CDR3 region has 13 residues. Germline assignment: CDR1 GTSNPN and CDR2 SVGIG (reference sequence). The CDR3 nucleotides are TGTGCCTGGAGTCGATCCCAGAGGACTGAAGCTTTCTTT. This gives the protein CAWSRSQRTEAFF. The whole variable domain, filled in from reference TRBV30 and TRBJ1-1, reads SQTIHQWPATLVQPVGSPLSLECTVEGTSNPNLYWYRQAAGRGLQLLFYSVGIGQISSEVPQNLSASRPQDRQFILSSKKLLLSDSGFYLCAWSRSQRTEAFFGQGTRLTVV.

This clonotype was seen more than once but under ten times. V usage is TRBV20-1 and J usage is TRBJ2-6, with no clear D. Trimming pared 1 base from V and 1 base from J, leaving 2 bases between. Germline V gene lookup returns CDR1 DFQATT and CDR2 SNEGSKA (reference sequence). CDR3 length equals 13 residues. This CDR3 reads CSARASGANVLTF. The CDR3 DNA reads as TGCAGTGCTAGAGCTTCTGGGGCCAACGTCCTGACTTTC.

The chain recombines TRBV7-9 with TRBJ2-5; no clear D. CDR1 and CDR2 (germline): SEHNR, FQNEAQ (reference sequence). Deletions cut 5 bases from V and 1 base from J, with 11 bases between. The CDR3 runs to 14 residues. The CDR3 DNA reads TGTGCCAGCAGCAACCGCCGTACCCAAGAGACCCAGTACTTC. Amino acid sequence: CASSNRRTQETQYF. The entire variable domain, with the rest obtained from reference TRBV7-9 and TRBJ2-5, is as follows: DTGVSQNPRHKITKRGQNVTFRCDPISEHNRLYWYRQTLGQGPEFLTYFQNEAQLEKSRLLSDRFSAERPKGSFSTLEIQRTEQGDSAMYLCASSNRRTQETQYFGPGTRLLVL.

The rearrangement joins TRBV18 to TRBJ2-5; D might be TRBD1 (5 bases). Germline assignment: CDR1 KGHSH and CDR2 LQKENI. Trimming removed 1 base from V and 4 bases from J, with 10 bases in between. CDR3 length: 14 amino acids. CDR3 sequence reads: CASSPRYRGETQYF. The CDR3 DNA is TGTGCCAGCTCACCACGGTATAGGGGAGAGACCCAGTACTTC.

This clonotype has more than one count but fewer than ten. The chain couples TRBV5-1 to TRBJ2-1, with 12 bases identical to TRBD2. CDR1 is SGHRS, CDR2 YFSETQ, per germline. V dropped 5 bases and J dropped 1; count of bases not matched to a gene: 4. This CDR3 is 16 amino acids long. The DNA of the CDR3 is TGCGCCAGCAGTGGGACTAGCGGGCGTTCCTACAATGAGCAGTTCTTC. This encodes CASSGTSGRSYNEQFF.

This clonotype was seen a few times. The genes are TRBV20-1 and TRBJ2-7, with 12 bases fitting TRBD2. Unmatched junction bases numbered 8, after V lost 0 bases and J lost 2 bases. The CDR3 is made up of 17 amino acids. Germline lookup yields CDR1 DFQATT and CDR2 SNEGSKA (reference sequence). This chain's CDR3 is CSARDPSGRGIPYEQYF. CDR3 in DNA: TGCAGTGCTAGAGATCCTAGCGGGAGGGGGATCCCCTACGAGCAGTACTTC.

V usage is TRBV6-4 and J usage is TRBJ2-7, with 8 bases fitting TRBD1. The length of the CDR3 is 13 residues. With 6 bases clipped from V and 3 bases from J, the junction kept 4 bases outside the gene matches. CDR1 MRHNA and CDR2 SNTAGT come from the germline V gene. In DNA, the CDR3 is TGTGCCAGCAGGGGACAGGCTGACTACGAGCAGTACTTC. This codes for CASRGQADYEQYF.

This clonotype has just a few counts. The chain couples TRBV29-1 to TRBJ1-1; TRBD1 might be the D (5 bases). V was trimmed by 7 bases and J by 1 base, leaving 13 bases between them. Germline CDR1 and CDR2: SQVTM and ANQGSEA. This CDR3 region has 13 residues. The CDR3 loop is CSGTVGANTEAFF. The DNA of the CDR3 is TGCAGCGGAACGGTCGGGGCGAACACTGAAGCTTTCTTT.

This clonotype was recorded at least ten times. The chain links TRBV12-3 or TRBV12-4 to TRBJ2-3, with TRBD1 identical over 11 bases. CDR3 length: 16 amino acids. The V segment lost 4 bases and the J segment 2 bases; nucleotides outside the gene matches: 5. CDR3 amino acids: CASSSDRGPSTDTQYF. The CDR3 DNA is TGTGCCAGCAGTTCGGACAGGGGGCCCTCCACAGATACGCAGTATTTT.

The rearrangement joins TRBV6-1 to TRBJ1-6; D unresolved. CDR1 MNHNS and CDR2 SASEGT come from the germline V gene. This CDR3 is 13 amino acids long. Trimming shortened V by 5 bases and J by 11 bases, and 13 bases separated the two germline ends. The CDR3 DNA reads as TGTGCCAGCAGTACAAACCGGGATCCACCCCTCCACTTT. Translation gives CASSTNRDPPLHF.

This clonotype was counted only a few times. This chain joins TRBV6-1 and TRBJ2-7; 7 bases agree with TRBD2. This CDR3 comprises 13 residues. The germline gives CDR1 MNHNS, CDR2 SASEGT. The trim removed 6 bases at V and 7 bases at J, leaving 9 bases unmatched. The chain's CDR3 is CASRAQGGNEQYF. CDR3 nucleotide sequence: TGTGCCAGCAGGGCTCAGGGAGGGAATGAGCAGTACTTC.

The V gene is TRBV12-3 or TRBV12-4, the J gene TRBJ2-5, with a tentative D call TRBD2 (5 bases). Trimming left V 5 bases short and J 1 base short, with 14 bases between. The CDR3 consists of 15 residues. CDR3 in DNA: TGTGCCAGCAGTCCGGCTGAGGGCTTCCAAGAGACCCAGTACTTC. The encoded protein is CASSPAEGFQETQYF.

In this sample, this clonotype turned up many times. V gene TRBV29-1 combines with J gene TRBJ2-7; either TRBD1 or TRBD2 may fit D (5 bases each). Germline-derived CDR1 and CDR2 are SQVTM and ANQGSEA. CDR3 size: 12 residues. V shed 3 bases and J shed 7 bases, with 13 bases lying between them. The CDR3 region has the DNA TGCAGCGTTGATCAGGGCCGGGATGAGCAGTACTTC. As protein: CSVDQGRDEQYF.

In its sample, this clonotype was seen many times. The chain links TRBV6-5 to TRBJ2-1; D gene uncertain. Trimming took 0 bases from V and 5 from J, leaving 5 bases between them. The CDR3 runs to 13 residues. Germline values: CDR1 MNHEY, CDR2 SVGAGI. In DNA, the CDR3 is TGTGCCAGCAGTTACTCAGGAGACAATGAGCAGTTCTTC. Translation gives CASSYSGDNEQFF.

Ten or more counts support this clonotype. The rearrangement joins TRBV7-2 to TRBJ2-1; D gene unclear. The V gene's germline CDR1 is SGHTA and CDR2 FQGNSA. V dropped 1 base and J dropped 4 bases, with 5 bases sitting between them. The CDR3 covers 13 residues. In DNA, the CDR3 is TGTGCCAGCAGCTTAGAGATTTACAATGAGCAGTTCTTC. Protein product: CASSLEIYNEQFF.

The V and J genes are TRBV15 and TRBJ2-7; 7 bases map to TRBD2. V was pared by 4 bases and J by 4 bases, with 10 bases of the junction left unmatched. Germline V lookup: CDR1 LNHNV, CDR2 YYDKDF (reference sequence). The CDR3 contains 15 residues. CDR3 nucleotide sequence: TGTGCCACCAGCACCTCCCGACTAGCCCCATACGAGCAGTACTTC. It codes for CATSTSRLAPYEQYF.

CDR3 DNA: TGCAGCGTGGGGTCCCGATTGGGGGGAGCTTTCTTT. Protein: CSVGSRLGGAFF. J is TRBJ1-1 and V is TRBV29-1; possibly TRBD1 for D (5 bases). The CDR3 extends over 12 amino acids. Germline-derived CDR1 and CDR2 are SQVTM and ANQGSEA. Trimming removed 6 bases from V and 10 bases from J, with 18 bases in between.

This clonotype was found a few times. The chain carries TRBV11-2 and TRBJ2-5; maybe TRBD1 (6 bases). Germline V gives CDR1 SGHAT, CDR2 FQNNGV. CDR3 length: 18 residues. Between the trimmed V and J ends, which lost 1 base and 2 bases, there was a span of 20 bases. The CDR3 region has the DNA TGTGCCAGCAGCTTAGTATCCCGACTTGGGGGCGTTCAAGAGACCCAGTACTTC. Protein product: CASSLVSRLGGVQETQYF.

This rearrangement joins TRBV18 to TRBJ2-2, with D possibly TRBD1 on 6 matching bases. This CDR3 comprises 16 residues. The germline gives CDR1 KGHSH, CDR2 LQKENI. Trimming removed 2 bases from V and 0 bases from J, with 10 bases in between. The CDR3 region is CASSPVRGSNTGELFF. The CDR3 nucleotides are TGTGCCAGCTCACCAGTGAGGGGGTCGAACACCGGGGAGCTGTTTTTT.

This sequence joins TRBV28 and TRBJ2-7; D is uncertain. V was clipped by 3 bases and J by 1 base, with 7 bases between them. The CDR3 totals 13 residues. Per germline, CDR1 MDHEN and CDR2 SYDVKM. The CDR3 loop reads CASSFPWSYEQYF. Written as DNA, the CDR3 is TGTGCCAGCAGTTTCCCGTGGTCCTACGAGCAGTACTTC.

The chain carries TRBV5-6 and TRBJ1-1; 7 bases are shared with TRBD1. Germline V gene data show CDR1 as SGHDT and CDR2 as YYEEEE. The CDR3 runs to 13 residues. V gave up 4 bases and J gave up 7 bases; unmatched junction bases: 7. CDR3 sequence reads: CASSGDSPIEAFF. The CDR3 DNA is TGTGCCAGCAGCGGGGACAGTCCAATTGAAGCTTTCTTT.

This clonotype occurred a few times. The chain couples TRBV27 to TRBJ2-7; 9 positions agree with TRBD1. J was trimmed by 5 bases and V by 5 bases; bases with no gene match: 10. This CDR3 comprises 15 residues. From germline, CDR1 is MNHEY and CDR2 SMNVEV (reference sequence). The chain's CDR3 is CASSLLGQGRHEQYF. In DNA, the CDR3 is TGTGCCAGCAGTCTCCTTGGACAGGGGCGCCACGAGCAGTACTTC.

The sample holds a few counts of this clonotype. The V gene is TRBV7-2, the J gene TRBJ2-2; D may be TRBD1 (5 bases). V was pared by 2 bases and J by 4 bases, with 11 bases between. Per the germline V gene, CDR1 is SGHTA and CDR2 is FQGNSA. This CDR3 comprises 15 residues. For the CDR3, the DNA is TGTGCCAGCAGCTTACTCGCAGGGATCACCGGGGAGCTGTTTTTT. Translating gives CASSLLAGITGELFF.